The clone carrying this TCR beta chain was picked up a small number of times. This CDR3 is 18 amino acids long. Germline lookup yields CDR1 SGHRS and CDR2 YFSETQ. Deletions cut 2 bases from V and 0 bases from J, with 21 bases between. This entry is derived from a study of blood T cell repertoires in COVID-19. About the research overall: PBMCs, B-cell-depleted T cells, or T cells provided the cDNA or gDNA that made up the material.

Libraries were prepared by immunoSEQ multiplex PCR; TCRdb keeps only in-frame clonotypes and omits some of them. The table records 150,000 to 200,000 clones, 70% to 90% of them present only once. V gene TRBV5-1 combines with J gene TRBJ2-7; D is possibly TRBD2 (5 bases). The receptor was derived from a man between 40 and 49 years old with active or convalescent COVID-19. The sequenced sample was peripheral blood. The CDR3 sequence: CASSLATNSWTPSYEQYF. The DNA for the CDR3 is TGCGCCAGCAGCTTAGCTACAAACTCTTGGACTCCCTCCTACGAGCAGTACTTC.